These 4 T cell receptor beta chains came from one sample sequenced in a study of metastatic and nonmetastatic thyroid tumors (dated by TCRdb to the early 2020s). The method was PCR. Sequencer: Illumina HiSeq 4000. Using fastp at Q25 and MiXCR, TCRdb reprocessed the public reads and kept productive beta chains. The sample table shows under 95,000 clones, and approximately 9% are seen once. The top ten constitute around 8.8% of the sample. None of the patients had been given any treatment before thyroid surgery. The source material was blood. The receptors were sampled from a female donor with papillary thyroid cancer or a benign thyroid nodule (not recorded which). Some clones in this sample may be carry-over from other donors' samples.

This clone was recorded at least ten times. The same CDR3 is also encoded by other DNA sequences in this sample. The V call is TRBV30, the J call TRBJ2-6, with a tentative D call TRBD1 (5 bases). The germline CDR1 and CDR2 sequences are GTSNPN and SVGIG (reference sequence). The CDR3 has 14 amino acids. Between the trimmed V and J ends, which lost 3 bases and 2 bases, there was a span of 8 bases. CDR3: CAWSAGTGANVLTF. In DNA, the CDR3 is TGTGCCTGGAGCGCAGGGACTGGGGCCAACGTCCTGACTTTC.

Many counts were recorded for this clone. The chain links TRBV12-3 or TRBV12-4 to TRBJ1-6, with D uncertain. V lost 5 bases and J 5 bases, leaving 13 bases between the germline ends. CDR3 length: 15 amino acids. CDR3 sequence: CASSLRTGHNSPLHF. The CDR3 nucleotides read TGTGCCAGCAGTCTCCGGACCGGTCATAATTCACCCCTCCACTTT.

The chain has TRBV19 and TRBJ2-5, with 8 bases fitting TRBD1. The V segment lost 6 bases and the J segment 3 bases; nucleotides outside the gene matches: 3. Germline V CDR1 and CDR2: LNHDA, SQIVND (reference sequence). The CDR3 runs to 13 residues. CDR3 region: CASSGTGKETQYF. The CDR3 DNA reads as TGTGCCAGTAGCGGGACAGGTAAAGAGACCCAGTACTTC.

A few counts support this clone. One end of the junction varies from germline; a read error may be responsible. The V and J genes are TRBV24-1 and TRBJ2-7, with TRBD1 identical over 7 bases. Per the germline V gene, CDR1 is KGHDR and CDR2 is SFDVKD. The CDR3 is 14 residues long. CDR3 coding DNA: TGTACCACCAGTGACGTATCGACAGGGAGAGAGCAGTACTTC. Protein product: CTTSDVSTGREQYF.